This T cell receptor (beta chain) was captured in a study of cytomegalovirus exposure and HLA in healthy donors. Study-wide results and caveats: One variant, a missense change in DCLRE1C, was linked in a later analysis to TCR beta V- and J-gene trimming. The investigators catalogued 150 or so TCR beta chains as cytomegalovirus-associated. Later, an analysis showed that TCR beta chains associated with HLA were more clonally expanded than others that were equally common.

Use of 60 Vbeta and 13 Jbeta primers characterized the PCR. Here immunoSEQ multiplex PCR was the method, and the copy in TCRdb shows in-frame clones only, minus some. The data show under 200,000 clones, with about 71% seen just once and over 2.5% held by the top ten. In regard to this clone: Its antigen is unknown.

The germline V gene encodes CDR1 MDHEN and CDR2 SYDVKM. V dropped 3 bases and J dropped 2; count of bases not matched to a gene: 6. The CDR3 runs to 16 residues. Samples came from healthy bone marrow donors. The chain recombines TRBV28 with TRBJ2-7; 11 bases align to TRBD2. The sample was PBMCs. The sequence came from a woman aged 25 to 39 in good health and CMV-seronegative. CDR3 loop: CASSFVGLAGTYEQYF. Written as DNA, the CDR3 is TGTGCCAGCAGTTTTGTAGGACTAGCGGGTACCTACGAGCAGTACTTC.